These 18 T cell receptor beta chains share one sample of origin, sequenced in a study of T cell responses to AZD1222 COVID-19 vaccine. Sequencing was performed with immunoSEQ multiplex PCR; in TCRdb, only in-frame clones are kept and a portion is missing. The sample includes about 120,000 clones, approximately 86% of them seen just once. The sample here was peripheral blood, taken 28 days after the second AZD1222 dose. The receptors stem from an adult who received the AZD1222 COVID-19 vaccine.

The chain recombines TRBV18 with TRBJ1-4; D not resolved. Germline CDR1 KGHSH, CDR2 LQKENI. Trimming took off 3 bases at V and 0 bases at J, with 8 bases between the two ends. This CDR3 spans 15 amino acids. The CDR3 DNA is TGTGCCAGCTCACCTTACATAACAACTAATGAAAAACTGTTTTTT. Residues: CASSPYITTNEKLFF.

J is TRBJ2-1 and V is TRBV4-1; D is unresolved. Germline V gene sequence: CDR1 MGHRA, CDR2 YSYEKL. V dropped 4 bases and J dropped 0 bases, with 13 bases sitting between them. This CDR3 is built from 16 residues. The CDR3 protein is CASSPSASVSYNEQFF. CDR3 bases: TGCGCCAGCAGCCCATCAGCGAGTGTCTCCTACAATGAGCAGTTCTTC.

The rearrangement links TRBV7-8 to TRBJ2-6; D may be TRBD1 (7 bases). Deletions cut 5 bases from V and 0 bases from J, with 17 bases between. Germline lookup yields CDR1 SGHVS and CDR2 FQNEAQ. This CDR3 contains 18 residues. CDR3 loop: CASSHGQAGNSGANVLTF. Here the CDR3 DNA reads TGTGCCAGCAGCCATGGACAGGCGGGAAACTCTGGGGCCAACGTCCTGACTTTC.

The chain uses TRBV9 and TRBJ2-2; TRBD1 might be the D (6 bases). Germline CDR1 reads SGDLS; CDR2 reads YYNGEE. The CDR3 is 17 amino acids. V was clipped by 0 bases and J by 4 bases, with 16 bases between them. CDR3 DNA sequence: TGTGCCAGCAGCGTAGTCCCTCCAGGGGCGGTCACCGGGGAGCTGTTTTTT. This translates into CASSVVPPGAVTGELFF.

J is TRBJ2-7 and V is TRBV11-2; D uncertain. Trimming cost V 5 bases and J 7 bases, with 12 bases left between them. Germline-derived CDR1 and CDR2 are SGHAT and FQNNGV. CDR3 length equals 12 residues. CDR3 DNA: TGTGCCAGCAGCGCAGTGGGGATGGAGCAGTACTTC. This gives the protein CASSAVGMEQYF. Full variable domain (rest looked up from reference TRBV11-2 and TRBJ2-7): EAGVAQSPRYKIIEKRQSVAFWCNPISGHATLYWYQQILGQGPKLLIQFQNNGVVDDSQLPKDRFSAERLKGVDSTLKIQPAKLEDSAVYLCASSAVGMEQYFGPGTRLTVT.

There are a few counts of this clone. This chain joins TRBV5-4 and TRBJ2-1, with D perhaps TRBD1 (6 bases). In germline, CDR1 is SGHNT, CDR2 YYREEE (reference sequence). Trimming stripped 4 bases from V and 3 bases from J, with 11 bases between. The CDR3 runs 14 residues. CDR3 residues: CASSTRQVYNEQFF. The CDR3 DNA sequence: TGTGCCAGCAGCACCCGACAGGTCTACAATGAGCAGTTCTTC.

In this sample, this clone turned up a few times. The J gene is TRBJ2-1, the V gene TRBV19; 7 bases map to TRBD1. J gave up 7 bases and V 10 bases, and 13 bases lay outside the gene matches. Germline values: CDR1 LNHDA, CDR2 SQIVND (reference sequence). This CDR3 is 14 amino acids long. CDR3 sequence: CAKWSDRVRNEQFF. As DNA, the CDR3 is TGTGCCAAGTGGAGCGACAGGGTGAGGAATGAGCAGTTCTTC.

The chain links TRBV6-2 or TRBV6-3 to TRBJ1-1; no firm D call. V gave up 0 bases and J gave up 1 base, with 12 bases separating them. Germline-derived CDR1 and CDR2 are MNHEY and SVGEGT. The length of the CDR3 is 16 residues. The chain's CDR3 is CASSYSGRRRNTEAFF. The CDR3 DNA sequence: TGTGCCAGCAGTTACTCCGGGAGAAGGCGGAACACTGAAGCTTTCTTT.

The chain couples TRBV18 to TRBJ1-5, with 9 bases matching TRBD1. This CDR3 region has 20 residues. Trimming cost V 4 bases and J 0 bases; bases outside gene matches: 16. Germline loops: CDR1 KGHSH, CDR2 LQKENI. The CDR3 bases are TGTGCCAGCTCACGCACCGGGGGACAGGGTCGGGCATATAGCAATCAGCCCCAGCATTTT. Amino acid sequence: CASSRTGGQGRAYSNQPQHF.

V is TRBV6-4 and J is TRBJ1-5; D is unclear. This CDR3 has 13 amino acids. Germline V gene data show CDR1 as MRHNA and CDR2 as SNTAGT. V dropped 5 bases and J dropped 1 base, with 6 bases sitting between them. The CDR3 nucleotides are TGTGCCAGCAGTCCCGAAAGCAATCAGCCCCAGCATTTT. Encoded protein: CASSPESNQPQHF.

The chain uses TRBV7-9 and TRBJ1-2, with D perhaps TRBD1 (5 bases). Trimming stripped 0 bases from V and 14 bases from J, with 13 bases between. Germline V lookup: CDR1 SEHNR, CDR2 FQNEAQ (reference sequence). The CDR3 is 12 residues long. For the CDR3, the DNA is TGTGCCAGCAGCTTAGCTTATCGGGGCATTACCTTC. Amino acids: CASSLAYRGITF. Filled out from reference TRBV7-9 and TRBJ1-2, the complete variable domain reads DTGVSQNPRHKITKRGQNVTFRCDPISEHNRLYWYRQTLGQGPEFLTYFQNEAQLEKSRLLSDRFSAERPKGSFSTLEIQRTEQGDSAMYLCASSLAYRGITFGSGTRLTVV.

The genes are TRBV19 and TRBJ1-5; weak D call: TRBD1 (5 bases). Germline values: CDR1 LNHDA, CDR2 SQIVND (reference sequence). Trimming pared 3 bases from V and 0 bases from J, leaving 9 bases between. This CDR3 contains 15 residues. CDR3 DNA sequence: TGTGCCAGTAGTATCTGGGACGATAGCAATCAGCCCCAGCATTTT. Translating gives CASSIWDDSNQPQHF. Filled out from reference TRBV19 and TRBJ1-5, the complete variable domain reads DGGITQSPKYLFRKEGQNVTLSCEQNLNHDAMYWYRQDPGQGLRLIYYSQIVNDFQKGDIAEGYSVSREKKESFPLTVTSAQKNPTAFYLCASSIWDDSNQPQHFGDGTRLSIL.

The chain links TRBV6-2 or TRBV6-3 to TRBJ2-7, with D perhaps matching TRBD1 (5 bases). CDR1 is MNHEY and CDR2 is SVGEGT in the germline V gene. There are 13 residues in the CDR3. V lost 4 bases to trimming and J lost 4 bases, with 11 bases between them. CDR3 nucleotides: TGTGCCAGCAGTTGGGCAGGGAAATACGAGCAGTACTTC. This translates into CASSWAGKYEQYF.

The chain couples TRBV11-2 to TRBJ1-1; unclear D gene. There are 15 residues in the CDR3. Trimming shortened V by 5 bases and J by 2 bases, and 15 bases separated the two germline ends. Germline V gene data show CDR1 as SGHAT and CDR2 as FQNNGV. CDR3 in DNA: TGTGCCAGCAGCCCGGAGGGTTTCCCAAACACTGAAGCTTTCTTT. Its protein is CASSPEGFPNTEAFF.

The chain carries TRBV9 and TRBJ2-1; a weak D match, TRBD2 (6 bases). There are 18 residues in the CDR3. Germline loops: CDR1 SGDLS, CDR2 YYNGEE. Trimming pared 5 bases from V and 1 base from J, leaving 22 bases between. The CDR3 DNA reads as TGTGCCAGCAGTCAAGGAGGGGCACCGGGACGGTCCTACAATGAGCAGTTCTTC. As protein: CASSQGGAPGRSYNEQFF.

The gene calls are TRBV5-4 and TRBJ1-1; maybe TRBD1 (6 bases). Germline lookup yields CDR1 SGHNT and CDR2 YYREEE (reference sequence). The CDR3 consists of 15 residues. Trimming took 0 bases from V and 5 from J, leaving 14 bases between them. CDR3 nucleotides: TGTGCCAGCAGCTTGGGCCAGGGGAAAGGGACTGAAGCTTTCTTT. It encodes CASSLGQGKGTEAFF.

This chain uses TRBV9 with TRBJ2-1; D unresolved. Germline CDR1 and CDR2: SGDLS and YYNGEE. Trimming left V 2 bases short and J 8 bases short, with 11 bases between. This CDR3 has 13 amino acids. CDR3 in amino acids: CASSVGPKDEQFF. The CDR3 coding sequence is TGTGCCAGCAGCGTTGGGCCCAAGGATGAGCAGTTCTTC.

The rearrangement links TRBV5-1 to TRBJ2-2; D is undetermined. Trimming cost V 0 bases and J 5 bases, with 11 bases left between them. The CDR3 spans 15 residues. CDR1 and CDR2 (germline): SGHRS, YFSETQ. CDR3 in amino acids: CASSLGAASTGELFF. DNA for the CDR3: TGCGCCAGCAGCTTGGGCGCGGCGAGTACCGGGGAGCTGTTTTTT.